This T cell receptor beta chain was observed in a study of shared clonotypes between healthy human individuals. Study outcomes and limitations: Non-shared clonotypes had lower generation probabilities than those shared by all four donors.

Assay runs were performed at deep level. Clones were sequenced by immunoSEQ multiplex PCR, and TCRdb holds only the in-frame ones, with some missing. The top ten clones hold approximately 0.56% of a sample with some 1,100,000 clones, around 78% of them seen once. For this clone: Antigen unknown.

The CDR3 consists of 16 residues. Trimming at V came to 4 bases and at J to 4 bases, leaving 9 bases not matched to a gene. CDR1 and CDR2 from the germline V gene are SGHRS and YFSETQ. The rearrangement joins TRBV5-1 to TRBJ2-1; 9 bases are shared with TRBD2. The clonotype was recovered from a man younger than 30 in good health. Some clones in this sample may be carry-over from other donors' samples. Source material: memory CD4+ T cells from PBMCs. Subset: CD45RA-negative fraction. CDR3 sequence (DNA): TGCGCCAGCAGCCCCTTAGCGGGAGCGGGGTACAATGAGCAGTTCTTC. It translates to CASSPLAGAGYNEQFF.